These T cell receptor beta chains were read from a single sample in a study of somatic mutations in cytotoxic T cells in rheumatoid arthritis. TCRdb's copy holds only in-frame clones and misses some; the assay was immunoSEQ multiplex PCR. The table has 6,000 to 8,500 clones, 85% to 90% seen once. Input material: CD8+ T cells sorted from blood. The receptors were gathered from a woman in her 70s with rheumatoid arthritis. CDR3s include the opening cysteine and the closing phenylalanine or tryptophan.

TRBJ2-1,TRBV7-9,CASSFRYGTGNEQFF
TRBJ2-7,TRBV4-1,CASSEGASYEQYF
TRBJ2-7,TRBV7-9,CASSLVAGPSEQYF
TRBJ2-1,TRBV7-6,CASSDRTGLEQFF
TRBJ2-5,TRBV6-1,CASSLRTPKETQYF
TRBJ2-1,TRBV2,CASIEDFAGSYNEQFF
TRBJ2-1,TRBV4-1,CASSQLAGTGGSSYNEQFF
TRBJ2-1,TRBV7-2,CASSSPPGSYNEQFF
TRBJ2-5,TRBV13,CASSLGTRGDKETQYF
TRBJ2-1,TRBV2,CASLGQNYNEQFF
TRBJ2-7,TRBV6-5,CASSYYSGSREQYF
TRBJ2-7,TRBV6-5,CASRASGGAHEQYF
TRBJ2-1,TRBV7-6,CASSPVGRSYNEQFF
TRBJ2-7,TRBV20-1,CSIWGPYEQYF
TRBJ2-5,TRBV5-4,CASSHGQGLGETQYF
TRBJ2-7,TRBV7-9,CASSPQGANEQYF
TRBJ2-7,TRBV7-9,CASSSGQRREQYF
TRBJ2-7,TRBV10-3,CAIDGSGGYEQYF